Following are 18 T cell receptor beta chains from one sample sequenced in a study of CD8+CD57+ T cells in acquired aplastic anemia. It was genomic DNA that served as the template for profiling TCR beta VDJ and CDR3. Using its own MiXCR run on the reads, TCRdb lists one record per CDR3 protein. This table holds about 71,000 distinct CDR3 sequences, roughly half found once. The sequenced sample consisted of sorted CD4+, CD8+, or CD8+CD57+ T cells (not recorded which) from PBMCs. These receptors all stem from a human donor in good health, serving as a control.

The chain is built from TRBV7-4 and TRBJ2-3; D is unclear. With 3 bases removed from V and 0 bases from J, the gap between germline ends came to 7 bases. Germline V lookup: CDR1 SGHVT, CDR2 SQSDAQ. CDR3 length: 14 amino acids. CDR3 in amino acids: CASSFDLSTDTQYF. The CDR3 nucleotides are TGTGCCAGCAGCTTTGACCTTAGCACAGATACGCAGTATTTT.

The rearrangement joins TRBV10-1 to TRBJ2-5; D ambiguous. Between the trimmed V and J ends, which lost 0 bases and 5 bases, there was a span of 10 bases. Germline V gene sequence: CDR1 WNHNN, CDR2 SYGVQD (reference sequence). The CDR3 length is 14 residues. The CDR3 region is CASSESNSKETQYF. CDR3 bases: TGCGCCAGCAGTGAGTCGAACAGCAAGGAGACCCAGTACTTC.

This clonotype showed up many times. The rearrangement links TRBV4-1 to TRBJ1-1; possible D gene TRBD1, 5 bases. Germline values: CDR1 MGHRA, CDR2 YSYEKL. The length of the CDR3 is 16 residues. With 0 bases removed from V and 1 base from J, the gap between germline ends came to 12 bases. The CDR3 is CASSQEEDISNTEAFF. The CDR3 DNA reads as TGCGCCAGCAGCCAAGAAGAGGACATATCGAACACTGAAGCTTTCTTT.

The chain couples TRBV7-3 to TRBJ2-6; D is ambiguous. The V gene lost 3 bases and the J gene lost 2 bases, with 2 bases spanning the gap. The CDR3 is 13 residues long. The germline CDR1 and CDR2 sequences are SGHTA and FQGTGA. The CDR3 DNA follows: TGTGCCAGCAGCTTGCCTGGGGCCAACGTCCTGACTTTC. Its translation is CASSLPGANVLTF.

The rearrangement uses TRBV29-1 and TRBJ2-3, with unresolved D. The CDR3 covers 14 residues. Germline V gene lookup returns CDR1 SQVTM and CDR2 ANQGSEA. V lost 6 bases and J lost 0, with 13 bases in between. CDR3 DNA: TGCAGCGTAGGACGGCCAACTAGCACAGATACGCAGTATTTT. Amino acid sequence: CSVGRPTSTDTQYF.

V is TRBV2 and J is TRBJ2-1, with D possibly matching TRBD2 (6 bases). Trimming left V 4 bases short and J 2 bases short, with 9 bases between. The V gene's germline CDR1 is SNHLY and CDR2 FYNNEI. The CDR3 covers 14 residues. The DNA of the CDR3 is TGTGCCAGCAGTGCCGCTAGCGCCTACAATGAGCAGTTCTTC. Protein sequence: CASSAASAYNEQFF. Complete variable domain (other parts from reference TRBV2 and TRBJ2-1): EPEVTQTPSHQVTQMGQEVILRCVPISNHLYFYWYRQILGQKVEFLVSFYNNEISEKSEIFDDQFSVERPDGSNFTLKIRSTKLEDSAMYFCASSAASAYNEQFFGPGTRLTVL.

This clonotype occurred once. CDR3 nucleotides: TGTGCCAGCAGCCCTGAGGTCACAGATACGCAGTATTTT. Protein product: CASSPEVTDTQYF. V usage is TRBV9 and J usage is TRBJ2-3, with D hard to call. The CDR3 is 13 amino acids. CDR1 is SGDLS and CDR2 is YYNGEE in the germline V gene. Trimming shortened V by 4 bases and J by 2 bases, and 8 bases separated the two germline ends. Drawing the rest from reference TRBV9 and TRBJ2-3, the complete variable domain is DSGVTQTPKHLITATGQRVTLRCSPRSGDLSVYWYQQSLDQGLQFLIQYYNGEERAKGNILERFSAQQFPDLHSELNLSSLELGDSALYFCASSPEVTDTQYFGPGTRLTVL.

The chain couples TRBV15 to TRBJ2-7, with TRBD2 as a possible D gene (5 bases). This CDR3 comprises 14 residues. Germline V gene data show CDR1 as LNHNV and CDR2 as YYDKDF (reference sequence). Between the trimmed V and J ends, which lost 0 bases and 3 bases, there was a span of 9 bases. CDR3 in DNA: TGTGCCACCAGCAGAGATGAGGGAAACTACGAGCAGTACTTC. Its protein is CATSRDEGNYEQYF.

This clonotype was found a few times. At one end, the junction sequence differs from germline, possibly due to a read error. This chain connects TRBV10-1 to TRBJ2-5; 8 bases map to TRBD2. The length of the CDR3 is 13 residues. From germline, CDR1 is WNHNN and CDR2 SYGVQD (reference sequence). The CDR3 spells CASSHIAGETQYF. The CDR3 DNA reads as TGTGCCAGCAGTCATATAGCGGGGGAGACCCAGTACTTC.

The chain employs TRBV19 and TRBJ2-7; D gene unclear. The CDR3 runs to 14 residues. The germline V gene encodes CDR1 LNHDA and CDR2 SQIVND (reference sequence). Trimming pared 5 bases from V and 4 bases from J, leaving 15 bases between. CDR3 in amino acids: CASSALRIPYEQYF. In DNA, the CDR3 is TGTGCCAGTAGTGCGCTACGGATCCCGTACGAGCAGTACTTC.

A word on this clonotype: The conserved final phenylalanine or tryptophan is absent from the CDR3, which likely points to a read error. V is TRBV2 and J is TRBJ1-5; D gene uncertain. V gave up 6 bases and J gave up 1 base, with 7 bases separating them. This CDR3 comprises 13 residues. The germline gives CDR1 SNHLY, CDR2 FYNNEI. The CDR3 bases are TGTGCCAGCAGGTCAGACAGCAATCAGCCCCAGCATCTT. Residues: CASRSDSNQPQHL.

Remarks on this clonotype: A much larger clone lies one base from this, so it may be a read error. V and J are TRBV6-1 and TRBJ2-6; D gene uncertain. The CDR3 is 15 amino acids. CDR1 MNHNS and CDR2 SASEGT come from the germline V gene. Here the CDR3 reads CTSSLLSSGANVLTF. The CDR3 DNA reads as TGTACCAGCAGCTTGCTCAGCTCTGGGGCCAACGTCCTGACTTTC.

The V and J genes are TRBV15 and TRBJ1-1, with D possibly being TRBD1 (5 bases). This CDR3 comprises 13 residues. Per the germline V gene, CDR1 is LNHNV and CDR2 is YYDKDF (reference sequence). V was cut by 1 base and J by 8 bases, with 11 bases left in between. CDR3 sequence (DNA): TGTGCCACCAGCAGAGTTCTAAGGACAGAAGCTTTCTTT. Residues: CATSRVLRTEAFF.

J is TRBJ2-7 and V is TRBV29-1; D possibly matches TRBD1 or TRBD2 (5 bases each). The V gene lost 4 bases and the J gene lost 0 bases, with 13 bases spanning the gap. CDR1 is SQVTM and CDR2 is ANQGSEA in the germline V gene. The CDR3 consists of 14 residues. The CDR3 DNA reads TGCAGCGTTGTTGGGGACGGAGTCTCCTACGAGCAGTACTTC. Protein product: CSVVGDGVSYEQYF.

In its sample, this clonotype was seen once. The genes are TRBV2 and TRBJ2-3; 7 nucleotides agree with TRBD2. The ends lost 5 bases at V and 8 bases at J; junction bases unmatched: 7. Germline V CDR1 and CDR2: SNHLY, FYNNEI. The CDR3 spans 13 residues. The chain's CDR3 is CASSPGLDATQYF. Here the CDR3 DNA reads TGTGCCAGCAGTCCCGGACTAGACGCTACGCAGTATTTT.

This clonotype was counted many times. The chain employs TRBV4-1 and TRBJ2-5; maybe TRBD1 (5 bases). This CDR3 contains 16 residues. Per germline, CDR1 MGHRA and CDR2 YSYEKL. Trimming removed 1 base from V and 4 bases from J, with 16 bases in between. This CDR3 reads CASSQAGAKNRETQYF. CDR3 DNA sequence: TGCGCCAGCAGCCAAGCTGGGGCCAAAAACCGAGAGACCCAGTACTTC.

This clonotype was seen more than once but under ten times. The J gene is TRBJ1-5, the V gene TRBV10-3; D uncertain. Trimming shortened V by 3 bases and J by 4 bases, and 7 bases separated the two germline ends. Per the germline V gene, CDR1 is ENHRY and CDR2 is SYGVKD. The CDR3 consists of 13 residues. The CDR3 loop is CAISDRENQPQHF. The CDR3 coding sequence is TGTGCCATCAGTGACAGAGAAAATCAGCCCCAGCATTTT.

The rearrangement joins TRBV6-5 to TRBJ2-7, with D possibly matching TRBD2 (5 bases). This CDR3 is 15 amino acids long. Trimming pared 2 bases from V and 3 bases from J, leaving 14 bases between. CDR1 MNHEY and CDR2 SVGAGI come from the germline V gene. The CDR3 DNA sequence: TGTGCCAGCAGTTACACCCCGGGGTTCAACTACGAGCAGTACTTC. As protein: CASSYTPGFNYEQYF.